The T cell receptor (beta chain) described here comes from a study of cytomegalovirus exposure and HLA in healthy donors listed by TCRdb under 2017. General notes on the study: According to an earlier analysis of several hundred of the donors, 200 million or so T cells yielded over 100 million unique TCR beta sequences and more than 250 Gb of sequence data. Five DR-DQ haplotypes were handled as single units for association and clustering because linkage in the cohort was strong. An earlier analysis of 587 of the donors used high-throughput TCR beta sequencing to judge whether each TCR beta V gene segment behaved as functional or pseudogenic. An early release that covered about 600 HLA-typed donors contained 250 to 350 gigabases of sequencing data and some 87 million unique TCR sequences. The number of typed donors differed by locus: roughly 629-640 for A, B, C, DRB1 and DQB1; some 540 for DQA1; 600 to 610 for DPA1; and roughly 450 for DPB1. HLA typing included class I and class II loci at four-digit resolution. All discovery cohort repertoires had been generated on a single sequencing platform. The study aimed to test whether signatures of past pathogen exposure could be identified by cataloging public T cell receptors. The study used immunosequencing to profile the T cell repertoires of 670 or so subjects and linked those repertoires to cytomegalovirus serostatus. High-throughput TCR immunosequencing, statistical association of individual TCRs with disease status, and machine learning were combined to predict cytomegalovirus infection status. The later analysis used no new phenotypic data to find candidate immune exposures, relying instead on TCR beta sequences and their occurrence across donors. A later genetic analysis used genome-wide SNP genotypes for about 65% of the roughly 700 donors, treating that subset as a discovery cohort. A later analysis re-analyzed previously published TCR beta repertoires from roughly 690 donors and added high-resolution HLA genotyping to study TCR occurrence patterns. Donor age, sex, ethnicity and CMV serostatus were compiled together with the repertoire data. On average, 235,054 unique TCR beta nucleotide sequences were sequenced per donor among 398 genotyped donors of the cohort, with approximately 18% of those sequences being non-productive. A separate validation cohort of roughly 110 different subjects was used in addition to the roughly 720-subject first cohort. Among the roughly 400 genotyped donors, 75% to 90% belonged to the genetic ancestry cluster associated with self-reported Caucasian donors.

On this clone: Its target antigen remains unknown. Nothing much larger sits one base from this clone, and base qualities are not available.

The cohort comprised approximately 700 healthy bone marrow donors. At the time of sampling, all cohort members were nominally healthy, though unrecorded immune exposures were likely present. The donor was CMV seropositive and belonged to the group of 250 to 300 seropositive cohort members. Each donor provided a peripheral blood sample, and peripheral blood mononuclear cells were used for TCR beta sequencing. Genomic DNA extraction from the blood cell samples was performed with the Qiagen DNeasy Blood Extraction Kit. What the authors observed across the whole study: Most TCR sequences were seen in very few donors, while some public TCRs were found in many individuals. In a later analysis, several top co-occurrence clusters were reported to appear linked to parvovirus B19, influenza, CMV and Epstein-Barr virus. Correlated functional status among segregating V segments might reflect linkage disequilibrium, but an unknown experimental factor could not be ruled out. Because the 87-base-pair reads could not distinguish some IMGT-functional V segments, including TRBV6-2 and TRBV6-3, those segments were excluded. Most CMV-associated TCR beta chains appeared to be HLA-restricted in a later analysis, and the HLA associations seemed to be driven largely by CMV exposure. In a later analysis, the rate of TCR association differed among HLA loci, with DRB1 alleles having the most associated TCRs and HLA-C alleles having the fewest. V-gene and J-gene trimming of TCR beta chains was associated with a missense DCLRE1C variant in a later genetic analysis, and the association was replicated in an independent cohort. A cluster of highly shared sequence variants was judged likely to represent a technical artifact of the sequencing pipeline. The study gave a list of some 150 TCR beta chains associated with cytomegalovirus. Because some donors lacked HLA typing at each locus, the association tests relied only on the typed subset. Immune exposure information for the cohort was limited to CMV serostatus. In an earlier analysis of approximately 590 of the donors, most TCR beta V segments appeared in productive rearrangements about 87% or about 30% of the time, broadly matching IMGT annotations. Because counts were too low, some 17 rarely observed V segments, including chromosome 9 orphons, were left out of the earlier analysis of 587 of the donors. Strong co-occurrence of HLA alleles, especially DR and DQ, made assigning TCR associations to individual alleles difficult. In a later analysis, HLA-associated TCR beta chains were found to be more clonally expanded and to have lower generation probabilities than equally common non-associated chains. The classifier was reported to diagnose cytomegalovirus status with high specificity and sensitivity in both the original cohort and the validation cohort. A further reported finding was that TCR beta sequences accurately predicted the HLA-A and HLA-B alleles for most subjects in the first cohort. A later genetic analysis reported fewer N-insertions in productive TCRs among donors in an Asian-associated ancestry cluster than the approximately 700-donor mean. The cohort was sequenced for TCR beta chains only, and without alpha or paired-chain data the features that could be detected were limited. According to the authors, the approach could potentially be generalized to other disease states and immunological phenotypes. In vitro tests confirmed that a few of the cytomegalovirus-associated TCR beta chains recognize cytomegalovirus antigens. Roughly uniform sequencing depth across donors was assumed in presence/absence analyses, although this assumption may not hold. In a later analysis, 15,000 to 20,000 TCR beta sequences were associated with specific HLA alleles at a false discovery rate of 0.05.

Library preparation used the immunoSEQ multiplex PCR assay. For the multiplex PCR, a mixture combining 60 forward primers for TCR Vbeta segments and 13 reverse primers for TCR Jbeta segments was used. The CDR3 region of rearranged TCR beta genes was amplified from genomic DNA with a multiplex PCR assay. The amplified TCR beta libraries were sequenced on the Illumina HiSeq System as 87-base-pair reads. The study's processing was this. Across the 670 or so repertoires, a later analysis counted tens of millions of unique TCR beta chains, approximately 10 million of which were shared by at least two donors. To remove PCR and sequencing errors, raw reads were error-corrected and collapsed into unique sequences using a nearest-neighbor algorithm that merged closely related sequences. Alignment of CDR3 sequences to IMGT reference sequences was used to assign V, D and J gene segments. For a sequence to be retained, at least a six-nucleotide match to both a V gene segment and a J gene segment was required. A rearrangement counted as productive if the CDR3 had no stop codons and remained in frame with V and J, and every other rearrangement counted as non-productive. CDR3 was defined by IMGT convention, running from the second conserved V-encoded cysteine to the conserved J-encoded phenylalanine. The earlier analysis of about 620 of the donors excluded sequences that lacked an unambiguous match to a single V gene segment. An earlier analysis of 587 of the donors called V segments functional above 56.7% productive rearrangements and segregating when the between-donor standard deviation exceeded 5%. A statistical classification framework was built for diagnosing cytomegalovirus status from the catalog of TCR beta chain sequences. V and J gene assignment, in a later analysis, came from comparing TCR nucleotide sequences with IMGT/GENE-DB human TR gene sequences. Using the TCRdist pipeline, a later analysis assigned CDR3 sequences along with most-parsimonious VDJ recombination scenarios. A later analysis defined each TCR beta chain by its CDR3 amino acid sequence plus V-gene family, and excluded reads lacking a unique V-gene family. To address suspected cross-contamination and a sequencing artifact, a later analysis removed 450 to 700 highly shared, low-generation-probability nucleotide sequences. A later analysis calculated a clonal expansion index for each public chain from normalized within-repertoire ranks of inferred template counts. In a later analysis, generation probabilities were computed with a VDJ recombination model fitted to out-of-frame rearrangements, and the resulting probabilities were checked against IGoR. A later analysis scored TCR-TCR, TCR-HLA and TCR-CMV co-occurrence with hypergeometric tests, applying a repertoire-size bias correction to TCR pairs. A later analysis estimated false discovery rates by permuting HLA or CMV assignments 20 times. In a later analysis, co-occurring TCRs were grouped using DBSCAN, with TCRdist sequence similarity added in when clustering inside HLA-allele-positive subsets. Repertoires with fewer than 30,000 or more than 120,000 public chains were left out of co-occurrence clustering, as were a handful of repertoires with anomalous nucleotide sharing. TCRdb re-hosts the immuneACCESS table, in-frame sequences only. Its copies lack some clones; in the studies checked, an unresolved V gene accounts for under half of them, and the cause for the rest is not known. The DNA was the basis for D and trimming; V, J and clone size are from that table. The table for this sample lists about 120,000 clones; roughly 8.6% of them were counted only once. The biggest ten clones account for 6% to 7.5% of the sample.

Inclusive of the bounding cysteine and phenylalanine, the CDR3 is 15 residues long. Only the CDR3 DNA is retained, 45 bases long and in frame from the first base. Cut back by 2 bases and 5 bases, the V and J ends lie 13 bases apart. From a lookup of the germline V gene, CDR1 and CDR2 are SGHTS and YDEGEE. The sample taken for sequencing was PBMCs. The receptor's source is a woman aged 40 to 49 in good health and CMV-seropositive. The sequence joins TRBV5-8 to TRBJ1-4; the D gene is not confidently resolved. The CDR3 region reads CASSLAQAFNEKLFF. The nucleotides read TGTGCCAGCAGCTTAGCCCAGGCCTTCAATGAAAAACTGTTTTTT.